This is a list of T cell receptor beta chains from one sample in a study of identical twins. MiXCR, run by TCRdb on the 5' RACE reads, gives a single entry per CDR3 protein. The table includes about 520,000 distinct CDR3 sequences, less than 25% detected once. These data are also associated with another study on T cells expressing NK-cell markers.

Sequenced material: CD4+ T cells sorted from blood. All receptors come from a woman younger than 35 in good health. Both conserved end residues are part of each CDR3. The D gene is left open where the match is weak. Clone size is shown for a subset of rows, as once, few, many or a class of expanded clone.

J	size	D	V	DNA	CDR3
TRBJ2-2	few	TRBD2	TRBV12-3/TRBV12-4	TGTGCCAGCAGGCTAGCGGGACGAACCGGGGAGCTGTTTTTT	CASRLAGRTGELFF
TRBJ2-3	NA	TRBD2	TRBV6-5	TGTGCCAGCAGTTATCGACTAGCGGGGACTGATACGCAGTATTTT	CASSYRLAGTDTQYF
TRBJ2-2	NA	NA	TRBV20-1	TGCAGTGCTAGGACCTCCAGGTTGGGGGAGCTGTTTTTT	CSARTSRLGELFF
TRBJ2-7	few	NA	TRBV5-6	TGTGCCAGCAGCTTGGCCGAGTACGAGCAGTACTTC	CASSLAEYEQYF
TRBJ2-1	few	NA	TRBV6-1	TGTGCCAGCAAGCGCGGAGGGAGGAATGAGCAGTTCTTC	CASKRGGRNEQFF
TRBJ1-1	once	NA	TRBV2	TGTGCCAGCAGTGGGACCACAGCAAACACTGAAGCTTTCTTT	CASSGTTANTEAFF
TRBJ2-2	few	NA	TRBV20-1	TGCAGTGCAAACGCCCGTCCCACCGGGGAGCTGTTTTTT	CSANARPTGELFF
TRBJ2-7	NA	NA	TRBV7-2	TGTGCCAGCAGCTTAGCTCGTAGGGAGCAGTACTTC	CASSLARREQYF
TRBJ2-7	NA	TRBD1	TRBV20-1	TGCAGTGCTAGCGCGCGGGGACAGGGCTACGAGCAGTACTTC	CSASARGQGYEQYF
TRBJ2-7	NA	NA	TRBV5-5	TGTGCCAGCAACGGGGGTCCGGGCGGTCAATACGAGCAGTACTTC	CASNGGPGGQYEQYF
TRBJ2-1	NA	NA	TRBV7-8	TGTGCCAGCAGCTTGGGTAGCGGAACTGAGCAGTTCTTC	CASSLGSGTEQFF
TRBJ1-2	few	NA	TRBV5-1	TGCGCCAGCAGCGCCGGCCGCACATCGTATGGCTACACCTTC	CASSAGRTSYGYTF
TRBJ2-5	NA	NA	TRBV5-1	TGCGCCAGCAGCTCCCTAACAGGGAGAGGAGAGACCCAGTACTTC	CASSSLTGRGETQYF
TRBJ2-2	NA	TRBD1	TRBV10-2	TGCGCCAGCAGACAGGGGAGCTATTCCGGGGAGCTGTTTTTT	CASRQGSYSGELFF
TRBJ1-3	many	NA	TRBV4-2	TGTGCCAGCAGCCAATCAGAATCCTCTGGAAACACCATATATTTT	CASSQSESSGNTIYF
TRBJ2-5	NA	NA	TRBV6-1	TGTGCCAGCAGACCGGTGGGGAGTAAAGAGACCCAGTACTTC	CASRPVGSKETQYF
TRBJ2-7	few	NA	TRBV20-1	TGCAGTGCAGAGGGCCTGGGGCAGTACTTC	CSAEGLGQYF
TRBJ2-7	NA	TRBD2	TRBV6-1	TGTGCCAGCAGCCGTGGACTAGATTTCTACGAGCAGTACTTC	CASSRGLDFYEQYF
TRBJ2-7	many	NA	TRBV25-1	TGTGCCAGCATTAAGCTGGGGGAGCAGTACTTC	CASIKLGEQYF
TRBJ2-7	NA	TRBD2	TRBV4-3	TGCGCCAGCAGCCAAGATGGACTAGCCTACGAGCAGTACTTC	CASSQDGLAYEQYF
TRBJ2-1	NA	NA	TRBV6-2/TRBV6-3	TGTGCCAGCAGTACTAGTAATGAGCAGTTCTTC	CASSTSNEQFF
TRBJ2-3	few	NA	TRBV7-9	TGTGCCAGCAGCCCGAGAGAGGGTGGGACAGATACGCAGTATTTT	CASSPREGGTDTQYF
TRBJ2-7	few	NA	TRBV12-3/TRBV12-4	TGTGCCAGCAGGGGGGCCCTAAGGCCCTACGAGCAGTACTTC	CASRGALRPYEQYF
TRBJ2-7	NA	TRBD2	TRBV4-2	TGTGCCAGCAGCCAAGCTGCGCGGGGGGCGGGATTCGAGCAGTACTTC	CASSQAARGAGFEQYF
TRBJ2-2	NA	TRBD2	TRBV9	TGTGCCAGCAGCGCCGGTTGGGGACTAGACACCGGGGAGCTGTTTTTT	CASSAGWGLDTGELFF
TRBJ1-1	NA	TRBD1	TRBV9	TGTGCCAGCAGCGTAGCGGACAGGGGAGGGGGCACTGAAGCTTTCTTT	CASSVADRGGGTEAFF
TRBJ2-3	once	NA	TRBV10-3	TGTGCCATCAATATAGGACAAAGTGGGGATACAGATACGCAGTATTTT	CAINIGQSGDTDTQYF
TRBJ2-3	many	TRBD1	TRBV20-1	TGCAGTGCTAGAGGGACAGGGGGCCCCACAGATACGCAGTATTTT	CSARGTGGPTDTQYF
TRBJ2-7	NA	NA	TRBV2	TGTGCCAGCACGTGGGGCTTACGACAGAACTACGAGCAGTACTTC	CASTWGLRQNYEQYF
TRBJ1-2	few	TRBD1	TRBV5-1	TGCGCCAGCAGCTTCACAGGGGATTACAACTATGGCTACACCTTC	CASSFTGDYNYGYTF
TRBJ2-3	NA	NA	TRBV20-1	TGCAGTGCTAGCCTTCTGGACAAGGGTACGCAGTATTTT	CSASLLDKGTQYF
TRBJ2-1	NA	NA	TRBV18	TGTGCCAGCTCTCGGGACCACTTCTACAATGAGCAGTTCTTC	CASSRDHFYNEQFF
TRBJ2-7	NA	NA	TRBV18	TGTGCCAGCTCACCTGGGGGGGCCCCCTACGAGCAGTACTTC	CASSPGGAPYEQYF
TRBJ2-1	NA	TRBD2	TRBV12-3/TRBV12-4	TGTGCCAGCAGTTTTACTAGCGGGACGAATGAGCAGTTCTTC	CASSFTSGTNEQFF
TRBJ2-3	NA	NA	TRBV5-5	TGTGCCAGCAGCTTGGGGCCACGGGGCACAGATACGCAGTATTTT	CASSLGPRGTDTQYF
TRBJ2-5	many	TRBD2	TRBV28	TGTGCCAGCAGTTTTAGGGCGGGAGGACCACTAGAGACCCAGTACTTC	CASSFRAGGPLETQYF
TRBJ2-7	NA	NA	TRBV6-2/TRBV6-3	TGTGCCAGCAGTTACGGCAGATCGCGTTCGCAGTACTTC	CASSYGRSRSQYF
TRBJ2-3	few	NA	TRBV27	TGTGCCAGCACCTGGGGGCGCGGGACAGATACGCAGTATTTT	CASTWGRGTDTQYF
TRBJ2-4	NA	TRBD2	TRBV4-3	TGCGCCAGCAGCCGCAGAGGTGGGACTATAGCCAAAAACATTCAGTACTTC	CASSRRGGTIAKNIQYF
TRBJ2-5	many	NA	TRBV5-1	TGCGCCAGCAGCCTCCGGGCCCAAGAGACCCAGTACTTC	CASSLRAQETQYF
TRBJ2-7	NA	NA	TRBV15	TGTGCCACCAGCAGAGATGCATACGAGCAGTACTTC	CATSRDAYEQYF
TRBJ2-1	many	TRBD2	TRBV10-3	TGTGCCATCAGTGAGTCGGGGGAGGGCGAGCTCCAGCAGTTCTTC	CAISESGEGELQQFF
TRBJ2-6	NA	NA	TRBV10-3	TGTGCCATCAGTCGGGGGAGCGGCCAGCAGGCCAACGTCCTGACTTTC	CAISRGSGQQANVLTF